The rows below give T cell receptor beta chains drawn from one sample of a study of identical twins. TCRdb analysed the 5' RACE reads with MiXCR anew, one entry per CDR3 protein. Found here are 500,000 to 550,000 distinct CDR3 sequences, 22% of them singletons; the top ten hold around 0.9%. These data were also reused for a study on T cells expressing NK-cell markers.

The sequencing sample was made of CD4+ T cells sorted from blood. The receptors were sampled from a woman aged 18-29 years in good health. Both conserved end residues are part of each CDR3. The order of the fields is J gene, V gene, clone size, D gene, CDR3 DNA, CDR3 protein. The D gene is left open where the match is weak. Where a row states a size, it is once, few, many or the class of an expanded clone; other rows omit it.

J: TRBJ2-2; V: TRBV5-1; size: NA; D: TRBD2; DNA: TGCGCCAGCAGCTTGATAGCGGGCGTCACCGGGGAGCTGTTTTTT; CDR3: CASSLIAGVTGELFF
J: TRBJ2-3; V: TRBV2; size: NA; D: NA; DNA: TGTGCCAGCAGGTTAGCTGAGTCAGATACGCAGTATTTT; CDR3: CASRLAESDTQYF
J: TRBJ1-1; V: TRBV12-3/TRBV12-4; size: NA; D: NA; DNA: TGTGCCAGCGTCCCGCAGGTCGGCACTGAAGCTTTCTTT; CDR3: CASVPQVGTEAFF
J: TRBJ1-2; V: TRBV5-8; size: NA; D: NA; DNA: TGTGCCAGCAGCCCGGAGGGGCGGGCAGGAAGAAGCTACACCTTC; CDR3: CASSPEGRAGRSYTF
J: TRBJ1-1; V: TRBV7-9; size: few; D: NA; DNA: TGTGCCAGCTCCCTCCAGCGTGAAGCTTTCTTT; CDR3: CASSLQREAFF
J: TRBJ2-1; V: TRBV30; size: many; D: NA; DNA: TGTGCCTGGCAAGACTGGAGCTCCTACAATGAGCAGTTCTTC; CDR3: CAWQDWSSYNEQFF
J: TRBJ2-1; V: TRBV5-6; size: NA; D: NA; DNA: TGTGCCAGCAGCGGATTGGGGACCCTATACAATGAGCAGTTCTTC; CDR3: CASSGLGTLYNEQFF
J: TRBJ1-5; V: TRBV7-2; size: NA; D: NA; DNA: TGTGCCAGCAGCTTCTCTACCGCGCCCCAGCATTTT; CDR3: CASSFSTAPQHF
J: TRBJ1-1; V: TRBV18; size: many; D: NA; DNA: TGTGCCAGCAGCCCCGGTACTGAAGCTTTCTTT; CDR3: CASSPGTEAFF
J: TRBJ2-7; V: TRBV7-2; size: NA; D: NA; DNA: TGTGCCAGCAGCTTAGATAGCGGGACAGGTTACGAGCAGTACTTC; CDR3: CASSLDSGTGYEQYF
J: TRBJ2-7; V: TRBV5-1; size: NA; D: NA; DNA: TGCGCCAGCAGCTTGTCTCGAGGGGGGGAGTCCTACGAGCAGTACTTC; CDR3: CASSLSRGGESYEQYF
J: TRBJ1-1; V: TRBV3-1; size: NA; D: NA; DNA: TGTGCCACCAGCCCCAGGCTGGCCATGAACACTGAAGCTTTCTTT; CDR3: CATSPRLAMNTEAFF
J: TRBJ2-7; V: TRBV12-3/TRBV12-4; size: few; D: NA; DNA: TGTGCCAGCAGTCGACGGAGTCGGAGTAGCGGCTCCTACGAGCAGTACTTC; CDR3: CASSRRSRSSGSYEQYF
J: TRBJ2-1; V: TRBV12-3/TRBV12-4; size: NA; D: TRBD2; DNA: TGTGCCAGCAGGGGCGCCGGGACTAGCGGGAACAATGAGCAGTTCTTC; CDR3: CASRGAGTSGNNEQFF
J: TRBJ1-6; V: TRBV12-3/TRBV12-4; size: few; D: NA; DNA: TGTGCCAGCAGTTTAGAACTCAGAAATTCACCCCTCCACTTT; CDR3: CASSLELRNSPLHF
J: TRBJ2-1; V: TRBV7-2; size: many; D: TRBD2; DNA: TGTGCCAGCAGCTTAAACGGACTAGCGGCCTCCTACAATGAGCAGTTCTTC; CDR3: CASSLNGLAASYNEQFF
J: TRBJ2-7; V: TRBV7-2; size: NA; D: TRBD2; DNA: TGTGCCAGCAGCTTAGCGGGAACAGGGACTAGCGGGAGGGGCTACGAGCAGTACTTC; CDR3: CASSLAGTGTSGRGYEQYF
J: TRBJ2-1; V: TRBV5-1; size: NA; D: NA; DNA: TGCGCCAGCAGCTTGCAGTCACTAGAAGGCAATGAGCAGTTCTTC; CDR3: CASSLQSLEGNEQFF
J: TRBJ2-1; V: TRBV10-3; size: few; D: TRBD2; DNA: TGTGCCATCAGTGGCGTAAGTGGGACGGGAGGGTACAATGAGCAGTTCTTC; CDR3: CAISGVSGTGGYNEQFF
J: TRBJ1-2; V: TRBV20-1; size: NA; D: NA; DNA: TGCAGTGCTAGATACCGGGACACCGGCTATGGCTACACCTTC; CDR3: CSARYRDTGYGYTF
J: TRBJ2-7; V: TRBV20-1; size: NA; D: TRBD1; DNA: TGCAGTGCTAAGACACAGGGGGGCGAGCAGTACTTC; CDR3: CSAKTQGGEQYF
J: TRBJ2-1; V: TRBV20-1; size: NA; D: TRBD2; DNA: TGCAGTGCGGAGAGGGGCGGGGGGGCTCTCTCCTACAATGAGCAGTTCTTC; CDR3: CSAERGGGALSYNEQFF
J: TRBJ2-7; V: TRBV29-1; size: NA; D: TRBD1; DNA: TGCAGCGCCAGGGACAGTAAATTCTACGAGCAGTACTTC; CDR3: CSARDSKFYEQYF
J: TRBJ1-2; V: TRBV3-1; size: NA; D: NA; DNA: TGTGCCAGCAGCCAAGAGGGAGAGCGCGCGGGGTACACCTTC; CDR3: CASSQEGERAGYTF
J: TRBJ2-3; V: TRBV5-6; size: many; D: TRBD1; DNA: TGTGCCAGCAGCTCGACAGGGACAGATACGCAGTATTTT; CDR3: CASSSTGTDTQYF
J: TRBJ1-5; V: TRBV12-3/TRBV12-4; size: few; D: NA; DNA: TGTGCCAGCAGTCCGTCCGATCAGCCCCAGCATTTT; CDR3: CASSPSDQPQHF
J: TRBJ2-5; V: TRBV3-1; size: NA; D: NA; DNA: TGTGCCAGCAGCCGTCGATACACCGGGACCCACCAAGAGACCCAGTACTTC; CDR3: CASSRRYTGTHQETQYF
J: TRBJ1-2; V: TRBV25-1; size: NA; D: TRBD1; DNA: TGTGCCAGCAACCCCCGGGACAGTCTTTATGGCTACACCTTC; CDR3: CASNPRDSLYGYTF
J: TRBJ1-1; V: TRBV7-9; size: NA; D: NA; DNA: TGTGCCAGCAGCGTGACAGCGAACACTGAAGCTTTCTTT; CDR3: CASSVTANTEAFF
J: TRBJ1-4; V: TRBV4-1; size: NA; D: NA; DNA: TGCGCCAGCAGCCGCGAGGGTTTGAAACTGTTTTTT; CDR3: CASSREGLKLFF
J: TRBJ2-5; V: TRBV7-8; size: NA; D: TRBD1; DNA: TGTGCCAGCAGGCTAGACAGGGGTGGACAACAAGAGACCCAGTACTTC; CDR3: CASRLDRGGQQETQYF
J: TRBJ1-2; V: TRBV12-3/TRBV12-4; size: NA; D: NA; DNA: TGTGCCAGCACCGCGGCCAGCAGGAGCTATGGCTACACCTTC; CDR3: CASTAASRSYGYTF
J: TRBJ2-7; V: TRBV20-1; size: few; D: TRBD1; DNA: TGCAGTGCTAGCGGGACAGGGGACTCCTACGAGCAGTACTTC; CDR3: CSASGTGDSYEQYF
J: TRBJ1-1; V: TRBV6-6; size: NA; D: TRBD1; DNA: TGTGCCAGCTCACAGGGGGCTGAAGCTTTCTTT; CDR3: CASSQGAEAFF
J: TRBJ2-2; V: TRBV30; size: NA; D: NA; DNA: TGTGCCTGGATTAACCGGGGCGGGGAGCTGTTTTTT; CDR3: CAWINRGGELFF
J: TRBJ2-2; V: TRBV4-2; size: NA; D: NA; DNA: TGTGCCAGCAGCCAAGATCCTGGCAGGGGCGGGGAGCTGTTTTTT; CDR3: CASSQDPGRGGELFF
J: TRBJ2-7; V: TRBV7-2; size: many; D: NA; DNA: TGTGCCAGCAGCCAGGCGGGTGACGAGCAGTACTTC; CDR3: CASSQAGDEQYF
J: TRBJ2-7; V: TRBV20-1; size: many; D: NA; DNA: TGCAGTGCCTCCGACTCCACCGACTACGAGCAGTACTTC; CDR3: CSASDSTDYEQYF
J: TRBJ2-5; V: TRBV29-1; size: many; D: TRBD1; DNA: TGCAGCGTTGGGACAGGGGAAGAGACCCAGTACTTC; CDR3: CSVGTGEETQYF
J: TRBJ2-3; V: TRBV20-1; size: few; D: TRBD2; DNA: TGCAGTGCTAGCGGGGGGGCCAGCACAGATACGCAGTATTTT; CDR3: CSASGGASTDTQYF
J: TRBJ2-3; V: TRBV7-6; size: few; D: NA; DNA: TGTGCCAGCAGCCCCCTTGGGGGGCTTATGACAGATACGCAGTATTTT; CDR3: CASSPLGGLMTDTQYF
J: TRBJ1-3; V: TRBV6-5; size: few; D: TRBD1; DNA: TGTGCCAGCAGTTCGGGGCCGGGACAGGGCGGAAACACCATATATTTT; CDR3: CASSSGPGQGGNTIYF
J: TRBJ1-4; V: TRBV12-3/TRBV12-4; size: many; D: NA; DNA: TGTGCCAGCAGCATGAACAGGATGACTAATGAAAAACTGTTTTTT; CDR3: CASSMNRMTNEKLFF
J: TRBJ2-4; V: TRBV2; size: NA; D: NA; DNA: TGTGCCAGCAGTGAATCTACAATAGCCAAAAACATTCAGTACTTC; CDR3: CASSESTIAKNIQYF
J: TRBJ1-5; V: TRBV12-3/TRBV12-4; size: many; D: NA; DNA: TGTGCCAGCAGTCCATCGGCACCGTCAGGACAGCCCCAGCATTTT; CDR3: CASSPSAPSGQPQHF
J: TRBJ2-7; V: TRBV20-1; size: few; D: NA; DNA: TGCAGTGCTATAACAGGGTCGGGCTACGAGCAGTACTTC; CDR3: CSAITGSGYEQYF
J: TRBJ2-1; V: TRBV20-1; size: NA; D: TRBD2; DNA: TGCAGTGCTCGACTAGCGGTTGAGCAGTTCTTC; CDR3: CSARLAVEQFF
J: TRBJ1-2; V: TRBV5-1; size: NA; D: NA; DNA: TGCGCCAGCAGCTTGGGGGACACGTCTGGAGGCTACACCTTC; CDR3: CASSLGDTSGGYTF
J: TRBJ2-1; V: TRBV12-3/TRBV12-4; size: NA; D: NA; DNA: TGTGCCAGCAGTCCATATGAGAGCTACAATGAGCAGTTCTTC; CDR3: CASSPYESYNEQFF
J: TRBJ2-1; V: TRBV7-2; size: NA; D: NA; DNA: TGTGCCAGCAGCTTAGTTCCCCTAGCCTATGAGCAGTTCTTC; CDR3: CASSLVPLAYEQFF
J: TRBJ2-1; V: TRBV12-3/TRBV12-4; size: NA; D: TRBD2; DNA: TGTGCCAGCAGTTTAACGGGGGGGAGGGAGAATGAGCAGTTCTTC; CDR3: CASSLTGGRENEQFF
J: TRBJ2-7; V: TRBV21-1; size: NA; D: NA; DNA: TGTGCCAGCAGCAAGAAAGTGGACTCGCTAACCTACGAGCAGTACTTC; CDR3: CASSKKVDSLTYEQYF
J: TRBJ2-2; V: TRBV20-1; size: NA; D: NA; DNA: TGCAGTGCCCCCCTAGGGGGAAGGGCCGGGGAGCTGTTTTTT; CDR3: CSAPLGGRAGELFF
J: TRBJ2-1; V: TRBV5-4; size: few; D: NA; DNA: TGTGCCAGCAGCCCACAAGGGGGAAGCTCCTACAATGAGCAGTTCTTC; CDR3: CASSPQGGSSYNEQFF
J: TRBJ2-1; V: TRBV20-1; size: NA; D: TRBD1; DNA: TGCAGTGCTGACCGGGACAGGCAGTTCTTC; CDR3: CSADRDRQFF
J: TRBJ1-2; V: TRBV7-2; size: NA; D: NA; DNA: TGTGCCAGCAGCTTCTGGGCGATGGCTGGCTACACCTTC; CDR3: CASSFWAMAGYTF
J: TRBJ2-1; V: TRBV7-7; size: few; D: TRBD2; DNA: TGTGCCAGCAGCCCCGGGACTAGCGATGAGCAGTTCTTC; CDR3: CASSPGTSDEQFF
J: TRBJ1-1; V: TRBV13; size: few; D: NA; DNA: TGTGCCAGCAGCTTAGGTAGGGGAGCTTTCTTT; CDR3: CASSLGRGAFF
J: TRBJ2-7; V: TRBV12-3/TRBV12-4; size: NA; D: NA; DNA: TGTGCCAGCAGTCCCAACCCCCGTAGCGGAGGGAACTACGAGCAGTACTTC; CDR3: CASSPNPRSGGNYEQYF
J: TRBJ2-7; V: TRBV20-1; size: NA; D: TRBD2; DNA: TGCAGTGCTAGGTTAGCGGGGGGTATGAGTGAGCAGTACTTC; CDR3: CSARLAGGMSEQYF